This T cell receptor beta chain was sequenced for a study of control samples from healthy donors and cancer patients. TCRdb's copy holds only in-frame clones and misses some; the assay was immunoSEQ multiplex PCR. In the table there are about 110,000 clones, roughly 90% of which are singletons. Trimming removed 7 bases from V and 10 bases from J, with 14 bases in between. The CDR3 runs 13 residues. Germline loops: CDR1 LNHNV, CDR2 YYDKDF (reference sequence). The chain uses TRBV15 and TRBJ1-6; D gene ambiguous. This TCR was recovered from a woman aged 60-75 years with lung cancer. Sequenced: PBMCs. CDR3 protein: CATTVERGSPLHF. CDR3 DNA: TGTGCCACCACCGTTGAGCGGGGATCACCCCTCCACTTT.